This paragraph reports one T cell receptor (beta chain). Its cognate antigen is unknown. V shed 5 bases and J shed 4 bases, with 18 bases lying between them. Per the germline V gene, CDR1 is MDHEN and CDR2 is SYDVKM. CDR3 length: 16 residues. PCR employed 60 Vbeta and 13 Jbeta primers. Produced via immunoSEQ multiplex PCR; TCRdb's table is partial and in-frame only. This table has tens of thousands of clones, roughly 82% appearing once. This sample was included in a study of cytomegalovirus exposure and HLA in healthy donors. In the study overall: Earlier, 117 million unique TCR beta sequences were recovered from 200 million or so T cells by an analysis. HLA-typed donors contributed 80 million or so unique TCRs, which were held in an early data release. Study-wide points: Differences between HLA loci emerged in a later analysis of TCR association rates, with DRB1 most and HLA-C fewest. A list of about 180 TCR beta chains associated with cytomegalovirus was given.

The chain links TRBV28 to TRBJ2-1, with D tentatively TRBD2 (7 bases). The specimen sequenced was PBMCs. The sequence was obtained from a man in his late teens or twenties in good health and CMV-seronegative. CDR3: CASSQTGGLSYNEQFF. CDR3 DNA: TGTGCCAGCAGTCAAACCGGGGGGCTGTCATACAATGAGCAGTTCTTC.